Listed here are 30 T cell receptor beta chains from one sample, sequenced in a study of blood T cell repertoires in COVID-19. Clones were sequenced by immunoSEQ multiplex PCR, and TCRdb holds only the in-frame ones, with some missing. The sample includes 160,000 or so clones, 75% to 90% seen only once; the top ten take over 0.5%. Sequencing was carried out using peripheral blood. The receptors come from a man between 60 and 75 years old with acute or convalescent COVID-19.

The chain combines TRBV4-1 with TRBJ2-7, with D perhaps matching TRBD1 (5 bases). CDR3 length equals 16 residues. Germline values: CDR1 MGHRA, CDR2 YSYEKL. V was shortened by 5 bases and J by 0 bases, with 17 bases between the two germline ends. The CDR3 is CASSFGRTLSSYEQYF. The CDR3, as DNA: TGCGCCAGCAGCTTTGGTCGGACACTGAGCTCCTACGAGCAGTACTTC.

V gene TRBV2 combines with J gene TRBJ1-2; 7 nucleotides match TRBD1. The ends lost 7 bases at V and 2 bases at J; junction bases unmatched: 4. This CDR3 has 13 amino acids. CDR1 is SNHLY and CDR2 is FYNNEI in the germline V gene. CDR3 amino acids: CASKSGGNYGYTF. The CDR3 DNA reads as TGTGCCAGCAAATCAGGGGGAAACTATGGCTACACCTTC.

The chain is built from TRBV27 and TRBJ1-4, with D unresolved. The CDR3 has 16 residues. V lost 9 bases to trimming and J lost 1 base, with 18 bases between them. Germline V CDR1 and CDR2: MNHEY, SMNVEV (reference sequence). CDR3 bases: TGTGCCAGTACCCGCAACAGTGCCCTAACTAATGAAAAACTGTTTTTT. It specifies CASTRNSALTNEKLFF. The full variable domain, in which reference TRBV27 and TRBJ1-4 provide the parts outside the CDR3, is EAQVTQNPRYLITVTGKKLTVTCSQNMNHEYMSWYRQDPGLGLRQIYYSMNVEVTDKGDVPEGYKVSRKEKRNFPLILESPSPNQTSLYFCASTRNSALTNEKLFFGSGTQLSVL.

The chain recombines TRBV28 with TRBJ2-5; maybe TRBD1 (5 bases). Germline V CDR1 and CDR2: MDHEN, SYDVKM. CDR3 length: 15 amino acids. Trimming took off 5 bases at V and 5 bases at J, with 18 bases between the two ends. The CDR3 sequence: CASSAPGQGSETQYF. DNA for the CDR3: TGTGCCAGCAGTGCTCCGGGCCAGGGTTCGGAGACCCAGTACTTC.

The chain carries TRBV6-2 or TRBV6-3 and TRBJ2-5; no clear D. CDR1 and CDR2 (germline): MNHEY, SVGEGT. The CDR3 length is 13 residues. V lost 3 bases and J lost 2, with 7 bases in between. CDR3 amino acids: CASSYSRQETQYF. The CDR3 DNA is TGTGCCAGCAGTTATTCTCGGCAAGAGACCCAGTACTTC.

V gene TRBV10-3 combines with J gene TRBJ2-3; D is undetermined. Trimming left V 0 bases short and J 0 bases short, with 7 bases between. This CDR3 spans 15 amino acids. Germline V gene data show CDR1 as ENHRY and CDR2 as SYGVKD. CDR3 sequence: CAISESTASTDTQYF. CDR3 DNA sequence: TGTGCCATCAGTGAGTCTACAGCTAGCACAGATACGCAGTATTTT.

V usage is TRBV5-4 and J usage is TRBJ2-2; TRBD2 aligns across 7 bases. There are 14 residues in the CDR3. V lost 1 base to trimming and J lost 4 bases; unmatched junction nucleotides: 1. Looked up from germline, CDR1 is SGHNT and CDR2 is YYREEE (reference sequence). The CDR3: CASSLWGGTGELFF. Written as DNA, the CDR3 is TGTGCCAGCAGCTTGTGGGGGGGCACCGGGGAGCTGTTTTTT. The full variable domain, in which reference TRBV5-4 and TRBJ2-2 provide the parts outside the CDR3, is ETGVTQSPTHLIKTRGQQVTLRCSSQSGHNTVSWYQQALGQGPQFIFQYYREEENGRGNFPPRFSGLQFPNYSSELNVNALELDDSALYLCASSLWGGTGELFFGEGSRLTVL.

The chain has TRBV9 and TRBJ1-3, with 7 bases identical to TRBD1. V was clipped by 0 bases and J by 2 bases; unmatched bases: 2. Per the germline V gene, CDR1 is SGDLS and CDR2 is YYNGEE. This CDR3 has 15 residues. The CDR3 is CASSVGQGPGNTIYF. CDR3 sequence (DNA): TGTGCCAGCAGCGTAGGACAGGGTCCTGGAAACACCATATATTTT.

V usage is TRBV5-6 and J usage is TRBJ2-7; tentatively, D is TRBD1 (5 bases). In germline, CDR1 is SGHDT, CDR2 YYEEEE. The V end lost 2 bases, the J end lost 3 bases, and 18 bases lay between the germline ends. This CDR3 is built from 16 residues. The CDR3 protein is CASSLFDRIIHYEQYF. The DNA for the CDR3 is TGTGCCAGCAGCTTATTCGACAGAATAATTCACTACGAGCAGTACTTC.

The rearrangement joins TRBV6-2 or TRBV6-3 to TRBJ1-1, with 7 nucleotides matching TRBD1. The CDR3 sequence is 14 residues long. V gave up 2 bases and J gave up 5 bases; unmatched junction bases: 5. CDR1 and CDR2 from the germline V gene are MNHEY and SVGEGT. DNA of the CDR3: TGTGCCAGCAGTTACGGAGGGGGCGTAACTGAAGCTTTCTTT. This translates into CASSYGGGVTEAFF.

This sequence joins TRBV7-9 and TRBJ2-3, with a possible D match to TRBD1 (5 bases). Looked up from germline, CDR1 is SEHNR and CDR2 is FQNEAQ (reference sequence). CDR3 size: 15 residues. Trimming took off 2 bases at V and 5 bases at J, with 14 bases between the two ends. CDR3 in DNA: TGTGCCAGCAGCTTATTCCAGGGTTCCCGAGATACGCAGTATTTT. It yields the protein CASSLFQGSRDTQYF.

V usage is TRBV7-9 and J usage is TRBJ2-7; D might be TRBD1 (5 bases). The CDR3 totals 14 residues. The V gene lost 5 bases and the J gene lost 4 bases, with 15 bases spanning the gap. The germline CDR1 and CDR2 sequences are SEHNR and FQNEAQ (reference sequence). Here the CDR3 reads CASSTRQKSYEQYF. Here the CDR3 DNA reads TGTGCCAGCAGCACAAGACAGAAGTCTTACGAGCAGTACTTC.

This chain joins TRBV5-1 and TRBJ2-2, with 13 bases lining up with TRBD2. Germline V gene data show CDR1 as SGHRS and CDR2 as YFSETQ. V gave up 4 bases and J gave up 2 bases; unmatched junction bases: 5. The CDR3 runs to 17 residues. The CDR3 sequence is CASSGGTSGINTGELFF. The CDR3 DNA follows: TGCGCCAGCAGCGGAGGGACTAGCGGGATAAACACCGGGGAGCTGTTTTTT.

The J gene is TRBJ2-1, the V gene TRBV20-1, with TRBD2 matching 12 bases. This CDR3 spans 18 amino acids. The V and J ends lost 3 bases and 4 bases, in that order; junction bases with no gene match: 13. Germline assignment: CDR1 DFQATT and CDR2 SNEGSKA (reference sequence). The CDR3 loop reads CSASRILAGGPVYNEQFF. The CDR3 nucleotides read TGCAGTGCTAGTCGGATACTAGCGGGAGGCCCCGTATACAATGAGCAGTTCTTC.

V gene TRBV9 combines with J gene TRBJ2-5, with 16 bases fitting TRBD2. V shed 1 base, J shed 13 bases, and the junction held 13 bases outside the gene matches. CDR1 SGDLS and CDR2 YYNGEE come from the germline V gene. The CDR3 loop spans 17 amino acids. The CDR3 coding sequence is TGTGCCAGCAGCGTATTGATTAGGGGACTAGCGGGGGGGCTGAGGTACTTC. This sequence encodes CASSVLIRGLAGGLRYF.

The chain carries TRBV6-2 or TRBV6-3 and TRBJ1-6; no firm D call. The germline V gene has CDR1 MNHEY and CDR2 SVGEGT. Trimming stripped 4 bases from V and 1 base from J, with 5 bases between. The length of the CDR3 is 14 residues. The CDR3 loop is CASSSGSYNSPLHF. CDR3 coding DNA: TGTGCCAGCAGTTCGGGGTCCTATAATTCACCCCTCCACTTT.

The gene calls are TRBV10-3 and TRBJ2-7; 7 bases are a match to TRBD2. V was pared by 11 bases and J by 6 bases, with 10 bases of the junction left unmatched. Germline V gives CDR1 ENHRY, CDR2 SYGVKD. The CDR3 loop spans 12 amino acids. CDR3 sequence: CAVTGTTGEQYF. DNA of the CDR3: TGTGCCGTTACCGGGACTACCGGCGAGCAGTACTTC.

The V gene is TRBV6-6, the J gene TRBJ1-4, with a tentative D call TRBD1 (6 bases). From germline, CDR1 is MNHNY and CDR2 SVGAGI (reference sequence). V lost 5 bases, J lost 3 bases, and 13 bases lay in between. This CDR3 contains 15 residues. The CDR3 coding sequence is TGTGCCAGCAGTCAATTTGGGGGCCCTAATGAAAAACTGTTTTTT. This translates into CASSQFGGPNEKLFF.

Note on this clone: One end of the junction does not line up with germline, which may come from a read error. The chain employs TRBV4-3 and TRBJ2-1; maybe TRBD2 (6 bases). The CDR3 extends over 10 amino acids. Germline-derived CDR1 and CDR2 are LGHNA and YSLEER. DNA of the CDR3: TGCGCCAGCAGCTCTCCCGGGAGTCTCTTC. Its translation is CASSSPGSLF.

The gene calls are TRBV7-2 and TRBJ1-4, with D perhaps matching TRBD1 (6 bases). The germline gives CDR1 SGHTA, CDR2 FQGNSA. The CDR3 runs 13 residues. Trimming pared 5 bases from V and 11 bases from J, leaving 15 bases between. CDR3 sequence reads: CASSLKQGHKLFF. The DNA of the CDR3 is TGTGCCAGCAGCCTCAAACAGGGACACAAACTGTTTTTT.

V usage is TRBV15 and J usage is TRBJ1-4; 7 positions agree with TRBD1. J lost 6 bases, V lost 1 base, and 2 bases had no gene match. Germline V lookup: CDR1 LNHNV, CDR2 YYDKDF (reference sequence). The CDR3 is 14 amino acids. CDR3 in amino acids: CATSRGQGDEKLFF. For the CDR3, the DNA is TGTGCCACCAGCAGAGGTCAGGGGGATGAAAAACTGTTTTTT.

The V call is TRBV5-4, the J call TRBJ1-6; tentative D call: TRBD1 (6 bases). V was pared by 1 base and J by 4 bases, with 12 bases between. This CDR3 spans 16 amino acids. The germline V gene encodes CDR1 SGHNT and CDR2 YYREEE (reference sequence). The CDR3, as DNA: TGTGCCAGCAGCTTGTTTGGGGGCGCGTATAATTCACCCCTCCACTTT. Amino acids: CASSLFGGAYNSPLHF.

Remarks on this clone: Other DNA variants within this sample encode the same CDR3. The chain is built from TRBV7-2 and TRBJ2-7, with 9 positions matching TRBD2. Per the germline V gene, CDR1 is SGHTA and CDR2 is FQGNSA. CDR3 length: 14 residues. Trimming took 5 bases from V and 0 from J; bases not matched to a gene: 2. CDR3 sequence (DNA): TGTGCCAGCAGCCTTAGCGGGGGCTCCTACGAGCAGTACTTC. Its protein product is CASSLSGGSYEQYF.

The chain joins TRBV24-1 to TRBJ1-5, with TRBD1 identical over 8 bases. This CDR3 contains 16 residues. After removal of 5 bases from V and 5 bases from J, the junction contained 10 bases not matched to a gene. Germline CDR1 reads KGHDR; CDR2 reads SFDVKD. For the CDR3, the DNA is TGTGCCACCAGTGGAACCCGGACAGGGCTACATCAGCCCCAGCATTTT. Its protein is CATSGTRTGLHQPQHF.

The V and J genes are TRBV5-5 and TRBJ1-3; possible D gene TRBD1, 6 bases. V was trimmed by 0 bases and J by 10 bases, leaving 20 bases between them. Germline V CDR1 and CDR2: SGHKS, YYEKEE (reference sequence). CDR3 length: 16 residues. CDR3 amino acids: CASSLALGAGLSTIYF. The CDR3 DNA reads TGTGCCAGCAGCTTGGCCCTGGGGGCAGGTCTTTCGACCATATATTTT.

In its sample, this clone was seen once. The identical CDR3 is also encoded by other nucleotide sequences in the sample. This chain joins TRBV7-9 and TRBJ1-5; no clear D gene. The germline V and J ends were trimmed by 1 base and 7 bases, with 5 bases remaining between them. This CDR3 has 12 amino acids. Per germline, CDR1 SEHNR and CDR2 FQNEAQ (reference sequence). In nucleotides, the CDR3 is TGTGCCAGCAGCTTAGACAGCCAGCCCCAGCATTTT. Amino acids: CASSLDSQPQHF.

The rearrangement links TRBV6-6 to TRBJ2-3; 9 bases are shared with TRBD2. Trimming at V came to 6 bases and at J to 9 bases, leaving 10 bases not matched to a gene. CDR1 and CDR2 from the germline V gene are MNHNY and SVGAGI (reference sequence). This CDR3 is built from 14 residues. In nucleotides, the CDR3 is TGTGCCAGCAGGCAGGCGGGGGGGCCGAGGACGCAGTATTTT. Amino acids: CASRQAGGPRTQYF.

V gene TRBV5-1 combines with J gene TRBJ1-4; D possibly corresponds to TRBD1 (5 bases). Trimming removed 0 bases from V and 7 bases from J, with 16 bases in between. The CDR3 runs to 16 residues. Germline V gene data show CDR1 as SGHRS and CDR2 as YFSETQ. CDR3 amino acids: CASSLGSVGRFEKLFF. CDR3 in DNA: TGCGCCAGCAGCTTGGGGTCGGTGGGGCGATTTGAAAAACTGTTTTTT.

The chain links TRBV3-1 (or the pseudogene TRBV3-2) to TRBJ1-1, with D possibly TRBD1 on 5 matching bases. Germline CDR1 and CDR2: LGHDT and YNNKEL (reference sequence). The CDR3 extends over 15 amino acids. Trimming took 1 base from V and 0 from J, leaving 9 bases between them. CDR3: CASSQGGNMNTEAFF. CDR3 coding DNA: TGTGCCAGCAGCCAAGGGGGCAACATGAACACTGAAGCTTTCTTT.

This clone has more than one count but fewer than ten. The CDR3 DNA reads TGTGCCATCAGTGAGTCGTTCGGGTTATCGGGAGCAAACACTGAAGCTTTCTTT. It encodes CAISESFGLSGANTEAFF. The chain employs TRBV10-3 and TRBJ1-1, with D uncertain. With 0 bases removed from V and 2 bases from J, the gap between germline ends came to 19 bases. CDR1 is ENHRY, CDR2 SYGVKD, per germline. The length of the CDR3 is 18 residues.